Each of the 3 T cell receptor beta chains below was sequenced from the same sample in a study of primary melanoma T cells and metastatic recurrence. Sequencing was performed with immunoSEQ multiplex PCR; in TCRdb, only in-frame clones are kept and a portion is missing. This sample carries over a hundred clones, 90% of them seen once, and the ten largest clones take more than 25%. The sample consisted of melanoma tumor tissue. These receptor sequences come from a human donor with melanoma.

The rearrangement uses TRBV19 and TRBJ2-5; unclear D gene. V was clipped by 5 bases and J by 5 bases, with 9 bases between them. Germline V gene sequence: CDR1 LNHDA, CDR2 SQIVND (reference sequence). The CDR3 is 12 residues long. Here the CDR3 DNA reads TGTGCCAGTAGTCCCGGACGGGAGACCCAGTACTTC. It yields the protein CASSPGRETQYF.

The chain employs TRBV28 and TRBJ2-7; tentatively, D is TRBD1 (6 bases). The V gene's germline CDR1 is MDHEN and CDR2 SYDVKM. Between the trimmed V and J ends, which lost 3 bases and 1 base, there was a span of 13 bases. CDR3 length equals 15 residues. CDR3 protein: CASSFSWDTSYEQYF. The CDR3 DNA reads TGTGCCAGCAGTTTCTCCTGGGACACATCCTACGAGCAGTACTTC.

The chain joins TRBV27 to TRBJ2-1; 7 bases match TRBD1. CDR1 MNHEY and CDR2 SMNVEV come from the germline V gene (reference sequence). J was trimmed by 4 bases and V by 7 bases; bases with no gene match: 4. The CDR3 runs 13 residues. CDR3 protein: CASKDRDYNEQFF. In DNA form, the CDR3 reads TGTGCCAGCAAAGACAGGGATTACAATGAGCAGTTCTTC.